The T cell receptor beta chain described here comes from a study of cytomegalovirus exposure and HLA in healthy donors. Researchers ran the PCR with 60 Vbeta and 13 Jbeta primers. Libraries were prepared by immunoSEQ multiplex PCR; TCRdb keeps only in-frame clonotypes and omits some of them. Of under 100,000 clones listed, around 70% were seen once; the top ten hold about 15%. Details on this clone: Its antigen is not identified.

V was pared by 5 bases and J by 8 bases, with 12 bases of the junction left unmatched. The CDR3 loop spans 15 amino acids. Germline V gene data show CDR1 as WSHSY and CDR2 as SAAADI. The study, taken as a whole, reports: Further analysis, carried out later, found HLA-associated TCR beta chains more clonally expanded than equally common other chains. An ancestry cluster, one associated with Asian ancestry, reportedly showed fewer N-insertions than the approximately 650-donor mean in a later analysis. An apparent linkage of common viral pathogens to several of the most significant clusters emerged in a later analysis.

Input material: PBMCs. The receptor was isolated from a woman in her 50s in good health and CMV-seropositive. The chain combines TRBV10-2 with TRBJ2-1, with 7 bases matching TRBD2. CDR3 amino acids: CASSSGTNGVYEQFF. CDR3 DNA sequence: TGCGCCAGCAGTTCCGGGACTAATGGAGTCTATGAGCAGTTCTTC.